This T cell receptor beta chain was identified in a study of OX40 agonist ivuxolimab in advanced cancers. Points from the study as a whole: CD4+ and CD8+ T cells in blood underwent clonal expansion by week 6 at 0.1 to 3.0 mg/kg. Expanded clones belonging to CD8+ T cells outnumbered, on average, those of CD4+. Researchers did not determine the expanded peripheral T cells' antigen specificity.

TCRdb's copy holds only in-frame clones and misses some; the assay was immunoSEQ multiplex PCR. The sample consists of about 73,000 clones, around 84% of them appearing once. The V gene's germline CDR1 is KGHSH and CDR2 LQKENI. V was trimmed by 6 bases and J by 2 bases, leaving 15 bases between them. This CDR3 spans 15 amino acids. Regarding this clone: As yet, its antigen is unknown.

The gene calls are TRBV18 and TRBJ2-3; a possible D gene is TRBD1 (6 bases). The sequence derives from an adult with an advanced solid tumor such as melanoma, head and neck, liver or kidney cancer. The sequencing here drew on CD4+ or CD8+ T cells sorted from blood, taken in a trial of the OX40 agonist ivuxolimab. The CDR3 protein is CASSMTGLFTDTQYF. CDR3 nucleotide sequence: TGTGCCAGCTCTATGACAGGACTCTTCACAGATACGCAGTATTTT.